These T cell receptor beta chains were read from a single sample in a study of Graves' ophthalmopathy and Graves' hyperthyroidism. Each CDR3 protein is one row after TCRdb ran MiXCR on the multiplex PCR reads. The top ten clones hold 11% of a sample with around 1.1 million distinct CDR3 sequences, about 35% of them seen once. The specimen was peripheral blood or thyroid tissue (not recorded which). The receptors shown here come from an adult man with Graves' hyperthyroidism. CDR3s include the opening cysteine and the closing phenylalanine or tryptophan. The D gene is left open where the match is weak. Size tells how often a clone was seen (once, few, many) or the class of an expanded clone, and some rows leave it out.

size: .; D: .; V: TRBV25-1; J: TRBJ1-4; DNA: TGTGCTAGAGATCCGGAGAGATCAACTAATGAAAAACTGTTTTTT; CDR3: CARDPERSTNEKLFF
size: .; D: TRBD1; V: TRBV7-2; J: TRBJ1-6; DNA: TGTGCCAGCAGCTTAGCCGGGACAGGGAGAGTATCACCCCTCCACTTT; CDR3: CASSLAGTGRVSPLHF
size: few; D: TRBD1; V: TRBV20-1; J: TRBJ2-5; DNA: TGCAGTGCTAGGGCCGGGACAGTGGCCACGGAGACCCAGTACTTC; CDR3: CSARAGTVATETQYF
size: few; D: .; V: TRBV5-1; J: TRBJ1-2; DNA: TGCGCCAGCAGCCCCTATAAGGGGACAAACTATGGCTACACCTTC; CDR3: CASSPYKGTNYGYTF
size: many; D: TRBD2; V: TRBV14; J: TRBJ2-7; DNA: TGTGCCAGCAGCCATAGCGGGGTGACCTACGAGCAGTACTTC; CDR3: CASSHSGVTYEQYF
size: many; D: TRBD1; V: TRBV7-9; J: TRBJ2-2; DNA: TGTGCCAGCAGTACCGACAGGGTACAAACCGGGGAGCTGTTTTTT; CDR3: CASSTDRVQTGELFF
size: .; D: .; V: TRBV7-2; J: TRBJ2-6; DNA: TGTGTCAGCAGCCTCGCCCCCGGGGTGCCCCTGATCAACGTCCTGACTTTC; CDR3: CVSSLAPGVPLINVLTF
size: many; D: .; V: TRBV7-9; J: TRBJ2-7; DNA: TGTGCCAGCAGCTTAGAGGAAAGCTACGAGCAGTACTTC; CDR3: CASSLEESYEQYF
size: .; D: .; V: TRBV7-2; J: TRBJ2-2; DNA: TGTGCCAGCAGCTTTAGGTTGGCCGGGGAGCTGTTTTTT; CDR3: CASSFRLAGELFF
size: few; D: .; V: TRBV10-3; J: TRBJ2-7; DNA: TGTGCCAGCAGTTATGGGCAGCCACAAGGGACGTTCTACGAGCAGTACTTC; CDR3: CASSYGQPQGTFYEQYF
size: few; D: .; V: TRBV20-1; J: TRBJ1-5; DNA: TGCAGTGCTATACAGGGTGTAGCTCAGCCCCAGCATTTT; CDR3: CSAIQGVAQPQHF
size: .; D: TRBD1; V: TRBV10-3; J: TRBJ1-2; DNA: TGTGCCATCAGCAGAGGGACAGGAGGGTTGCGCTACACCTTC; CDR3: CAISRGTGGLRYTF
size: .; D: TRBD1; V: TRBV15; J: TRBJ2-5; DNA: TGTGCCACCAGCATGGGACAGGGGGACTACGAGACCCAGTACTTC; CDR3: CATSMGQGDYETQYF
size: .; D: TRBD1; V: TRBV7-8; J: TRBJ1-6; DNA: TGTGCCAGCAGCCCAGGGGGCCGGACGTATAATTCACCCCTCCACTTT; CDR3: CASSPGGRTYNSPLHF
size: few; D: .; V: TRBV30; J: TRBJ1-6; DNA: TGTGCCTGGAGCCGGGGAGGGGATAATTCACCCCTCCACTTT; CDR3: CAWSRGGDNSPLHF
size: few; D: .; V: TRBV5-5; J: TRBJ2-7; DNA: TGTGCCAGCAGCTTGGTCGGCAGGGGATACGAGCAGTACTTC; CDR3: CASSLVGRGYEQYF
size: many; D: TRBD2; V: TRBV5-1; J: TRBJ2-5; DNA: TGCGCCAGCAGCAGGGGACTAGCGAACCAAGAGACCCAGTACTTC; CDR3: CASSRGLANQETQYF
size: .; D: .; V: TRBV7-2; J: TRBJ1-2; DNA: TGTGCCAGCAGCCAGCGGGGGGGCTTTGGCTACACCTTC; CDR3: CASSQRGGFGYTF
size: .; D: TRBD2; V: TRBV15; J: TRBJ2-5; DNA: TGTGCCACCAGCAGCGGGGGGGCCCTAGAGACCCAGTACTTC; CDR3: CATSSGGALETQYF
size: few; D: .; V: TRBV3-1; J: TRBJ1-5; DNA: TGTGCCAGCAGCTCGGATCCTCGGAGCAATCAGCCCCAGCATTTT; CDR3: CASSSDPRSNQPQHF
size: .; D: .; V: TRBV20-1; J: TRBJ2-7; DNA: TGCAGTGCCAGCAGTTACTCGAGGGCAGGCTACGAGCAGTACTTC; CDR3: CSASSYSRAGYEQYF
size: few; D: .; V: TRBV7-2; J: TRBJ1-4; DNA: TGTGCCAGCAGCTCCCTTAAGCAGTCAACTAATGAAAAACTGTTTTTT; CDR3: CASSSLKQSTNEKLFF
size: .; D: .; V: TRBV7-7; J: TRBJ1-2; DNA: TGCGCCAGCAGTGACTCCGGGAACTCCTATGGCTACACCTTC; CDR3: CASSDSGNSYGYTF
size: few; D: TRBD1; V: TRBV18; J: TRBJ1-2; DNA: TGTGCCAGCTCACCATCACAGACAGGGGTCGGCTACACCTTC; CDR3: CASSPSQTGVGYTF